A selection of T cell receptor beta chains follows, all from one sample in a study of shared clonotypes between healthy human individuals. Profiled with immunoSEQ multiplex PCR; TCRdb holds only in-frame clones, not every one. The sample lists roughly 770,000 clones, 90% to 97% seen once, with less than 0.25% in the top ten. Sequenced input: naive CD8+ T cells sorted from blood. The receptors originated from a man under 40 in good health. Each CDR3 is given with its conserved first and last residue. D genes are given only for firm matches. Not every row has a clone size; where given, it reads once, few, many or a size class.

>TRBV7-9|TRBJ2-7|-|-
TGTGCCAGCAGCTTCACAACCTACGAGCAGTACTTC
CASSFTTYEQYF
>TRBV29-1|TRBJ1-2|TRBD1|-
TGCAGCGTACCGGACAGGGGCTATGGCTACACCTTC
CSVPDRGYGYTF
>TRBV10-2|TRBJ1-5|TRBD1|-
TGCGCCAGCGGACAGGGAATAGTGGATCAGCCCCAGCATTTT
CASGQGIVDQPQHF
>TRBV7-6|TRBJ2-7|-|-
TGTGCCAGCAGCTATCTAGAAACGGGTTACGAGCAGTACTTC
CASSYLETGYEQYF
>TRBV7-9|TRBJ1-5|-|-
TGTGCCAGCAGCTCGCCTGGGGCAAATCAGCCCCAGCATTTT
CASSSPGANQPQHF
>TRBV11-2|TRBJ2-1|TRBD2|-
TGTGCCAGCAGCCAGACTAGCGGGAATGAGCAGTTCTTC
CASSQTSGNEQFF
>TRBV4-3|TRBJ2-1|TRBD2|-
TGCGCCAGCAGCCAAGATAGCGGGAGGCCTTCAGGGGAGCAGTTCTTC
CASSQDSGRPSGEQFF
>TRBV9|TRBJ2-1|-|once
TGTGCCAGCAGCCCGAGCGGGCCTCACAATGAGCAGTTCTTC
CASSPSGPHNEQFF
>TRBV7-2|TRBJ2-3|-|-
TGTGCCAGCAACACATTAGCGGAAAACACAGATACGCAGTATTTT
CASNTLAENTDTQYF
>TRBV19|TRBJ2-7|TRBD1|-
TGTGCCAGTAGTGGGGGACAGGAGGAGCAGTACTTC
CASSGGQEEQYF
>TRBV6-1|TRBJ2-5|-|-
TGTGCCAGCAAACCCGCGACTAGGTACCAAGAGACCCAGTACTTC
CASKPATRYQETQYF
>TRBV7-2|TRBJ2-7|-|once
TGTGCCAGCAGCTTAGTTCCGGGGGCCTACGAGCAGTACTTC
CASSLVPGAYEQYF
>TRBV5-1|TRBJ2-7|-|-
TGCGCCAGCAGCTCTGGAAGCTCCCAGTACTTC
CASSSGSSQYF
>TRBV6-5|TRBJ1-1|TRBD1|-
TGTGCCAGCAGCTTACACAGGGGCACTGAAGCTTTCTTT
CASSLHRGTEAFF
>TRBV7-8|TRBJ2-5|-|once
TGTGCCAGCAGCTTAGAGGGGGACTACCAAGAGACCCAGTACTTC
CASSLEGDYQETQYF
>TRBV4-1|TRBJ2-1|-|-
TGCGCCAGCAGCCCCCCTGAGGGGCCATACGCCGGCAATGAGCAGTTCTTC
CASSPPEGPYAGNEQFF
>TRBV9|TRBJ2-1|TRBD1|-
TGTGCCAGTCAACCTCCGGGACAGCATGAGCAGTTCTTC
CASQPPGQHEQFF
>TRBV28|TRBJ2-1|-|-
TGTGCCAGCACCACTACCGTCGGCCGCTTGAGCTCCTACAATGAGCAGTTCTTC
CASTTTVGRLSSYNEQFF
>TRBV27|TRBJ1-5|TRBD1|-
TGTGCCAGCAGGTTTACAGGGGGGAATCAGCCCCAGCATTTT
CASRFTGGNQPQHF
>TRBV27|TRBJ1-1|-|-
TGTGCCAGCAGTGACTCAGGGCCGATGAACACTGAAGCTTTCTTT
CASSDSGPMNTEAFF
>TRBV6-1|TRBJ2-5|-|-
TGTGCCAGCAGTGAACTAGGGTGGGAGACCCAGTACTTC
CASSELGWETQYF
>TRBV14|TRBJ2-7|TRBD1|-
TGTGCCAGCAGCCACTACTCCGGGACAGGGGTCCGCTACGAGCAGTACTTC
CASSHYSGTGVRYEQYF
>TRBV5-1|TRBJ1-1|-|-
TGCGCCAGCAGCTCCGCGGTGAACACTGAAGCTTTCTTT
CASSSAVNTEAFF
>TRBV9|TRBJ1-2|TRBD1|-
TGTGCCAGCAGTCGTCCGGACAGGGCGTGGGCTAACTATGGCTACACCTTC
CASSRPDRAWANYGYTF
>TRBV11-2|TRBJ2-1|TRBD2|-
TGTGCCAGCAGCTTAGGAGCGGGAGGTAATAATGAGCAGTTCTTC
CASSLGAGGNNEQFF
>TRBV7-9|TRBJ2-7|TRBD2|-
TGTGCCAGCAGCCTCCTAGCGGGACCTTCCTACGAGCAGTACTTC
CASSLLAGPSYEQYF
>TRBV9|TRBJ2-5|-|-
TGTGCCAGCAGCGTAAGTAACATTCAAGAGACCCAGTACTTC
CASSVSNIQETQYF
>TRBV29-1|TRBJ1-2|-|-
TGCAGCGTTGAAAGGGGCAGGGAACACTACACCTTC
CSVERGREHYTF
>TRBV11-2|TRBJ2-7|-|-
TGTGCCAGCAGCTTAGCCCAGGCGTCCTACGAGCAGTACTTC
CASSLAQASYEQYF
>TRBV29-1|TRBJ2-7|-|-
TGCAGCGTTGAGATGGGCGGAGGGAGTTACGAGCAGTACTTC
CSVEMGGGSYEQYF
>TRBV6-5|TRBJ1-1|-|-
TGTGCCAGCAGTTACTCTGATGCGGGTGAAGCTTTCTTT
CASSYSDAGEAFF
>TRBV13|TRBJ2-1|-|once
TGTGCCAGCAGCAATGGACTCATGAAAGAGCAGTTCTTC
CASSNGLMKEQFF